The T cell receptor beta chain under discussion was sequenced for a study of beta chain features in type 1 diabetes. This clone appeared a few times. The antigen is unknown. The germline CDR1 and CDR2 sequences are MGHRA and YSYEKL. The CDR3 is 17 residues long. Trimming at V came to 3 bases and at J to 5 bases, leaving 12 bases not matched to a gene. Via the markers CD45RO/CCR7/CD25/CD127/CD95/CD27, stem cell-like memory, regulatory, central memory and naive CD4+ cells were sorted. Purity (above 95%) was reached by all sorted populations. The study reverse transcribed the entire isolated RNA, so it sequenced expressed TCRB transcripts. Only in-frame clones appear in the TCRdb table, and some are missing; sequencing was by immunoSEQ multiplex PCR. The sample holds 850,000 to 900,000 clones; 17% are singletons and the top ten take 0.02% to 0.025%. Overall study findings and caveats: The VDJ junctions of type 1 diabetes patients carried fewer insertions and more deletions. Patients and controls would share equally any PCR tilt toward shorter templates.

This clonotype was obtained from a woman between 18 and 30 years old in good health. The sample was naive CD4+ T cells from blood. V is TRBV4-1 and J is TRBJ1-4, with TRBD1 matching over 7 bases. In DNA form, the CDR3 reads TGCGCCAGCAGCCATAATCCGGGACAGAACTTGAATGAAAAACTGTTTTTT. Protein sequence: CASSHNPGQNLNEKLFF.